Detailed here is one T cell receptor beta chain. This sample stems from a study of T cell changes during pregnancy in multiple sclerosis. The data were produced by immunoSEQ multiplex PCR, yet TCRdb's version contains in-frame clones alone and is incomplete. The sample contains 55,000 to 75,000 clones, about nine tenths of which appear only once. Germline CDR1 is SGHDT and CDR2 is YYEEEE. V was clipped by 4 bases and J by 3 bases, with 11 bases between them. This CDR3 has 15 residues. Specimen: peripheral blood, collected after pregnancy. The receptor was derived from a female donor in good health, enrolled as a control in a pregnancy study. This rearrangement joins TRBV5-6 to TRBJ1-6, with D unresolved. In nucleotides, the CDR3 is TGTGCCAGCAGCCTAGTGAGGAACTATAATTCACCCCTCCACTTT. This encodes CASSLVRNYNSPLHF. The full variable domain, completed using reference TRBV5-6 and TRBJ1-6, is DAGVTQSPTHLIKTRGQQVTLRCSPKSGHDTVSWYQQALGQGPQFIFQYYEEEERQRGNFPDRFSGHQFPNYSSELNVNALLLGDSALYLCASSLVRNYNSPLHFGNGTRLTVT.